The rows below give T cell receptor beta chains drawn from one sample of a study of shared clonotypes between healthy human individuals. Generated by immunoSEQ multiplex PCR, the TCRdb table keeps only in-frame clones and is missing some. The table includes around 95,000 clones, about half detected once. The sample was PBMCs. These receptors were obtained from a woman aged 40 to 55 in good health. Some clones in this sample may be carry-over from other donors' samples. Each CDR3 is given with its conserved first and last residue. A D gene is named only where the DNA matches it firmly. Part of the rows lack a size; the others show once, few, many or a class for expanded clones.

many	TRBV29-1	TRBJ1-5	.	TGCAGCGTTGCCGAGGGCTATAGCAATCAGCCCCAGCATTTT	CSVAEGYSNQPQHF
many	TRBV30	TRBJ2-3	.	TGTGCCTGGACTGGCAGCACAGATACGCAGTATTTT	CAWTGSTDTQYF
.	TRBV27	TRBJ2-3	.	TGTGCCAGCTATAAAGGGACCGCCACAGATACGCAGTATTTT	CASYKGTATDTQYF
.	TRBV15	TRBJ2-3	.	TGTGCCACCAGCAGAGATGGGACGAGGGGGGATACGCAGTATTTT	CATSRDGTRGDTQYF
many	TRBV9	TRBJ2-5	.	TGTGCCAGCAGCATCTCCGGGGCCCTAACTGAGACCCAGTACTTC	CASSISGALTETQYF
.	TRBV15	TRBJ2-1	TRBD2	TGTGCCACCAGCAGAGATTCCCTAGCGGGGACCAATGAGCAGTTCTTC	CATSRDSLAGTNEQFF
.	TRBV7-8	TRBJ1-2	.	TGTGCCAGCACCCCAGGGGACTATGGCTACACCTTC	CASTPGDYGYTF
few	TRBV2	TRBJ2-7	.	TGTGCCAGCAGTGAATTTGGACAGAACTACGAGCAGTACTTC	CASSEFGQNYEQYF
few	TRBV28	TRBJ1-2	TRBD1	TGTGCCAGCAGTCTCCGGACAGGGGGCGGCGGGGGCTACACCTTC	CASSLRTGGGGGYTF
.	TRBV27	TRBJ2-1	.	TGTGCCAGCAGTTCCCGGGGGAGCTCCTACAATGAGCAGTTCTTC	CASSSRGSSYNEQFF
.	TRBV29-1	TRBJ1-1	TRBD1	TGCAGCGGCCGGGACAGGGGGATTAAAGATTTCTTT	CSGRDRGIKDFF
.	TRBV6-1	TRBJ2-3	TRBD2	TGTGCCAGCAGTGAGTCGACTAGCGGGGGGACTAGCACAGATACGCAGTATTTT	CASSESTSGGTSTDTQYF
many	TRBV29-1	TRBJ1-5	.	TGCAGCGTCCAAGGACAGAATCAGCCCCAGCATTTT	CSVQGQNQPQHF
many	TRBV2	TRBJ2-5	.	TGTGCCAGCAGTGAAGAGGAGACCCAGTACTTC	CASSEEETQYF
.	TRBV29-1	TRBJ1-2	TRBD1	TGCAGCGTTGATCGCCGGGACAGTTCCTATGGCTACACCTTC	CSVDRRDSSYGYTF
.	TRBV7-3	TRBJ1-1	.	TGTGCCAGCAGCTTAGGGGCGGATGGGAACACTGAAGCTTTCTTT	CASSLGADGNTEAFF
many	TRBV18	TRBJ2-2	.	TGTGCCAGCTCACCAAGTGCGGGATACACCGGGGAGCTGTTTTTT	CASSPSAGYTGELFF
.	TRBV5-1	TRBJ2-7	TRBD2	TGCGCCAGCAGCTTGGAAGAGCGGGAGATTGACGAGCAGTACTTC	CASSLEEREIDEQYF
few	TRBV15	TRBJ1-4	TRBD1	TGTGCCACCAGCAGAGATCAGGGGGCAAGTGAAAAACTGTTTTTT	CATSRDQGASEKLFF
once	TRBV4-3	TRBJ2-5	TRBD2	TGCGCCAGCAGCCAAGACTATTCAGCGGGAGCTCGGACCCAGTACTTC	CASSQDYSAGARTQYF
.	TRBV4-3	TRBJ1-2	.	TGCGCCAGCAGCCAAGACGGGAGGACGGGCTATGGCTACACCTTC	CASSQDGRTGYGYTF
many	TRBV28	TRBJ1-3	.	TGTGCCAGCACCCCGGATTTTGGTGGAAACACCATATATTTT	CASTPDFGGNTIYF
once	TRBV15	TRBJ2-5	.	TGTGCCACCAGCAACCGGGGGCCCTCGGGAGAGACCCAGTACTTC	CATSNRGPSGETQYF
few	TRBV5-1	TRBJ2-7	.	TGCGCCAGCAGCTTGGAGGTGGGGACGGCGGGGTACGAGCAGTACTTC	CASSLEVGTAGYEQYF
.	TRBV6-1	TRBJ2-1	TRBD2	TGTGCCAGCAGTCAACGAGGGAGGGGAAATGAGCAGTTCTTC	CASSQRGRGNEQFF
few	TRBV5-1	TRBJ1-4	TRBD1	TGCGCCAGCTCACCTCACAGGGGGAGGGAGGAAAAACTGTTTTTT	CASSPHRGREEKLFF
.	TRBV30	TRBJ1-2	.	TGTGCCTGGAGGATGTCCGGACCCAGCGCCGGCTACACCTTC	CAWRMSGPSAGYTF
.	TRBV27	TRBJ2-5	.	TGTGCCAGCAGTCCACCCGACTTACAAGAGACCCAGTACTTC	CASSPPDLQETQYF
many	TRBV7-8	TRBJ2-7	TRBD2	TGTGCCAGCAGCTCACGACTAGCGGCTACCTACGAGCAGTACTTC	CASSSRLAATYEQYF
.	TRBV7-2	TRBJ1-2	.	TGTGCCAGCAGCTTGGTAACCGGCTATGGCTACACCTTC	CASSLVTGYGYTF
.	TRBV10-2	TRBJ2-1	TRBD1	TGCGCCAGCAGTTTACAGGGGGATGAGCAGTTCTTC	CASSLQGDEQFF